Reported below is one T cell receptor beta chain. The antigen is unknown. Relapse after autologous stem cell transplantation occurred in every patient, and brentuximab vedotin exposure varied. Magnetic negative selection, applied to thawed PBMCs, was used to isolate the CD8+ T cells. The data are from a study of PD-1 blockade in classical Hodgkin lymphoma. Germline values: CDR1 MNHEY, CDR2 SVGAGI. V was shortened by 2 bases and J by 2 bases, with 15 bases between the two germline ends. This CDR3 contains 16 residues. Broader study findings: Newly diagnosed patients had baseline TCR diversity that was reportedly lower than that of healthy donors. The baseline diversity of complete responders showed similarity to that of newly diagnosed patients. With respect to the repertoire differences, their causes, possibly disease activity or prior therapy, remain undefined. The study found that TCR diversity rose significantly by C4D1 in CD4+ but not CD8+ cells.

Sequencing was performed with immunoSEQ multiplex PCR; in TCRdb, only in-frame clones are kept and a portion is missing. Of roughly 11,000 clones listed, roughly 83% are singletons. The sequence was obtained from a human donor with classical Hodgkin lymphoma. V gene TRBV6-5 combines with J gene TRBJ2-5; D is ambiguous. The sample here was CD8+ T cells from blood, taken at baseline. The CDR3 DNA reads as TGTGCCAGCAGTTACCGCCCGGGTGACGTTCAAGAGACCCAGTACTTC. It specifies CASSYRPGDVQETQYF.